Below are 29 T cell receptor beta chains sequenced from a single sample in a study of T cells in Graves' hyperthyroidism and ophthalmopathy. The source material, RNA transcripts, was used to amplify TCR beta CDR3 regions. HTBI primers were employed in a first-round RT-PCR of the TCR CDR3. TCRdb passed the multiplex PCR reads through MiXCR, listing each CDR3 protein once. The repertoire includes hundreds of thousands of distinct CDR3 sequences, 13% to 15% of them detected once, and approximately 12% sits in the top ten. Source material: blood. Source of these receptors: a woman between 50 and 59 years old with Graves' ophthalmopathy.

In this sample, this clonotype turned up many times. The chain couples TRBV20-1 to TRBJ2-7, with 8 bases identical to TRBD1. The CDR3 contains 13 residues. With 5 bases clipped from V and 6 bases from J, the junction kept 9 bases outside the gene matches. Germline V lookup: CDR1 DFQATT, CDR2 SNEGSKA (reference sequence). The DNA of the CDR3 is TGCAGTGCTGGGGGGCAGGGGGCAAGCGAGCAGTACTTC. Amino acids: CSAGGQGASEQYF.

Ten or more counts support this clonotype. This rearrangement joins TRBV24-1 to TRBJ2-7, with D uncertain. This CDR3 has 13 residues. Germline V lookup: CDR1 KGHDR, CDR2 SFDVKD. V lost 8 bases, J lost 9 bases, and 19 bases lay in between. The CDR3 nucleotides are TGTGCCACCACCGAGCTGCAGTCTACGACGCAGTACTTC. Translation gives CATTELQSTTQYF.

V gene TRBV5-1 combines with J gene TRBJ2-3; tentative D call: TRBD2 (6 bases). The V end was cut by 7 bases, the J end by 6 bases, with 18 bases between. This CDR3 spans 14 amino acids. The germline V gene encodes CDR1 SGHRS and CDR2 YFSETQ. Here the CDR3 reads CASYWEARGDTQYF. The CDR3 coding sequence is TGCGCCAGCTATTGGGAGGCCCGGGGGGATACGCAGTATTTT.

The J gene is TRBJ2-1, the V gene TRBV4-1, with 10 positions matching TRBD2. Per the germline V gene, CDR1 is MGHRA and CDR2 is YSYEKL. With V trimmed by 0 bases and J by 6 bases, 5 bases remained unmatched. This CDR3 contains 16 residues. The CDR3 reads CASSQELAGAINEQFF. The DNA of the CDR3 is TGCGCCAGCAGCCAAGAGCTAGCGGGAGCAATCAATGAGCAGTTCTTC.

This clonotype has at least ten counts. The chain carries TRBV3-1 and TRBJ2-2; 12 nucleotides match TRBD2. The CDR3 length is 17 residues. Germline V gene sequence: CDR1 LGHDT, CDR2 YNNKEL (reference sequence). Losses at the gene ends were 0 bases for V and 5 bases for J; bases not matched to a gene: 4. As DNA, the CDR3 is TGTGCCAGCAGCCAAGACGGACTAGCGGGACTTACCGGGGAGCTGTTTTTT. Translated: CASSQDGLAGLTGELFF.

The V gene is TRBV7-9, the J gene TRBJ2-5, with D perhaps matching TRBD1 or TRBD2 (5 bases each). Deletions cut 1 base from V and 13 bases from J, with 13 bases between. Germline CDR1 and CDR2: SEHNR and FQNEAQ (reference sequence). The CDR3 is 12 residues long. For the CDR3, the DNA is TGTGCCAGCAGCTTAGTCGGGACCGGGGTGTACTTC. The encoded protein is CASSLVGTGVYF.

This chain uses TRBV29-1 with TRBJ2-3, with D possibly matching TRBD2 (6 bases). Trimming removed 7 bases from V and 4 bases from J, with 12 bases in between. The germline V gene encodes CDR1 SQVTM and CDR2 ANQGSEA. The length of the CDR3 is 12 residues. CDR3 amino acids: CSAGGAADTQYF. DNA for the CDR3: TGCAGCGCCGGCGGGGCGGCAGATACGCAGTATTTT.

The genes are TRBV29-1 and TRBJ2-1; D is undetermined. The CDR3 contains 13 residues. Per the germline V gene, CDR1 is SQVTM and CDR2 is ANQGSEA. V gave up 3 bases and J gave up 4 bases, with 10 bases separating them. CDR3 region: CSVEASLYNEQFF. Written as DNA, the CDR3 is TGCAGCGTTGAGGCGTCGCTATACAATGAGCAGTTCTTC.

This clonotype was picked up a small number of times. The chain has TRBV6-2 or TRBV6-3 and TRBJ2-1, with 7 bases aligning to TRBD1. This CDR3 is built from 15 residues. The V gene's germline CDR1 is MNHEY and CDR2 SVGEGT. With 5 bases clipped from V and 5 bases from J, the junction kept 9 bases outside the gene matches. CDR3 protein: CASSTRDSKDNEQFF. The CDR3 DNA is TGTGCCAGCAGTACCCGGGACAGCAAGGACAATGAGCAGTTCTTC.

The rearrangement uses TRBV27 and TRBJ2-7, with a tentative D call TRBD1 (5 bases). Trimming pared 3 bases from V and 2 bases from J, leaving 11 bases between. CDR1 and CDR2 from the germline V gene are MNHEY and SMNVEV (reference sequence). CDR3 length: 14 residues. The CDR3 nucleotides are TGTGCCAGCAGTTTGGGGCCGAGACCCTACGAGCAGTACTTC. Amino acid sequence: CASSLGPRPYEQYF.

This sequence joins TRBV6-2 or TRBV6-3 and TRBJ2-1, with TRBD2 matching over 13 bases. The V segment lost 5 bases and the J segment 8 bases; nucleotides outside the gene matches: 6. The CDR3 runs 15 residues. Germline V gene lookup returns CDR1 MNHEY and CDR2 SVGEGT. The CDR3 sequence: CASSGLAGVSDEQFF. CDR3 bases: TGTGCCAGCAGTGGACTAGCGGGAGTATCCGATGAGCAGTTCTTC.

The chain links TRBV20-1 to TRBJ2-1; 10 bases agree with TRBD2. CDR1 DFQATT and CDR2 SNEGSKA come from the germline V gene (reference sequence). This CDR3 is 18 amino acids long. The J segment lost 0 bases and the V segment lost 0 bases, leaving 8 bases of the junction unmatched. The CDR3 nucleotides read TGCAGTGCTAGAGATCTGGCGAGCGGGAGGGTCTCCTACAATGAGCAGTTCTTC. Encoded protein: CSARDLASGRVSYNEQFF.

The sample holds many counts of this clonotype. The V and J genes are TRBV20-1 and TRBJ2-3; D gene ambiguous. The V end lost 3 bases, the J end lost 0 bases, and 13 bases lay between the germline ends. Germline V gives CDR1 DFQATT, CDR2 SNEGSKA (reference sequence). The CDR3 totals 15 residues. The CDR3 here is CSARGLGISTDTQYF. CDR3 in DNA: TGCAGTGCTAGGGGTTTGGGAATTAGCACAGATACGCAGTATTTT.

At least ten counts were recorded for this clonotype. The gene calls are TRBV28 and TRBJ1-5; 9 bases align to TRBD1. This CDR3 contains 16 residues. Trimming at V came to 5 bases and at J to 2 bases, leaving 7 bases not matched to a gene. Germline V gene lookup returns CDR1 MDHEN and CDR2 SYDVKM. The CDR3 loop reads CASSLGDRVGNQPQHF. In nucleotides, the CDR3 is TGTGCCAGCAGTCTAGGGGACAGGGTCGGCAATCAGCCCCAGCATTTT.

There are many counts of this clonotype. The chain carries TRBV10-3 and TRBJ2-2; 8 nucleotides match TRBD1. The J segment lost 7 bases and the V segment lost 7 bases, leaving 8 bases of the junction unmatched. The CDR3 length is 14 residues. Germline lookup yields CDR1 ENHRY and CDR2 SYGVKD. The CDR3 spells CAIKLQGDGGELFF. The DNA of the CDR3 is TGTGCCATCAAATTACAGGGGGATGGCGGGGAGCTGTTTTTT.

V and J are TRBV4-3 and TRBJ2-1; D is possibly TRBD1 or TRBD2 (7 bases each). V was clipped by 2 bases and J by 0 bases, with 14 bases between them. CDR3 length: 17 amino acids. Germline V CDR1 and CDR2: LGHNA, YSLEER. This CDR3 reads CASSQSRGTISYNEQFF. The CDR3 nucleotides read TGCGCCAGCAGCCAATCCAGGGGGACTATCTCCTACAATGAGCAGTTCTTC.

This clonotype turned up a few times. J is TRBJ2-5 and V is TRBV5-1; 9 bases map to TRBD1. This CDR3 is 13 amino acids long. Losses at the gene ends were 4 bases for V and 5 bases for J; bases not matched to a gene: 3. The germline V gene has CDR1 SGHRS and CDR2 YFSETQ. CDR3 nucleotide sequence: TGCGCCAGCAGCCGGACAGGGGACGAGACCCAGTACTTC. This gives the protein CASSRTGDETQYF.

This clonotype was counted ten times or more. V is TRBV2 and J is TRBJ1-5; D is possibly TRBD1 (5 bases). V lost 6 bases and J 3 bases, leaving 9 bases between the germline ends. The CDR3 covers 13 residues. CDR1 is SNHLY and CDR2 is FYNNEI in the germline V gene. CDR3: CASRGDVNQPQHF. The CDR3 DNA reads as TGTGCCAGCAGAGGGGATGTCAATCAGCCCCAGCATTTT.

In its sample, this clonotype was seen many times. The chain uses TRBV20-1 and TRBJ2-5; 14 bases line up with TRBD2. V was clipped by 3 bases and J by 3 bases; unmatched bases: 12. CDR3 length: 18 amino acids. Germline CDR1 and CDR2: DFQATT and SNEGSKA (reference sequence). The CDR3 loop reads CSASSELGTSGREETQYF. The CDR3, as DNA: TGCAGTGCTAGTAGTGAGTTAGGGACTAGCGGGAGAGAAGAGACCCAGTACTTC.

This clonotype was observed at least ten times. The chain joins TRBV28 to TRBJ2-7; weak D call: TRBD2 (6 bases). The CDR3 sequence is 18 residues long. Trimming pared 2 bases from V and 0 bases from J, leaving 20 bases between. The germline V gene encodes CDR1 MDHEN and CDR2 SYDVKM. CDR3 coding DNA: TGTGCCAGCAGTTTAAGCCTAGACCTAGCGCAAAGCTCCTACGAGCAGTACTTC. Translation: CASSLSLDLAQSSYEQYF.

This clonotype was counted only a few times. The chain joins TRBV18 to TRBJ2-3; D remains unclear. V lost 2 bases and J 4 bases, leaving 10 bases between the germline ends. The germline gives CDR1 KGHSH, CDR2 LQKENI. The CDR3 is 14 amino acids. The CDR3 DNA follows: TGTGCCAGCTCACCAACTAAATCCCCAGATACGCAGTATTTT. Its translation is CASSPTKSPDTQYF.

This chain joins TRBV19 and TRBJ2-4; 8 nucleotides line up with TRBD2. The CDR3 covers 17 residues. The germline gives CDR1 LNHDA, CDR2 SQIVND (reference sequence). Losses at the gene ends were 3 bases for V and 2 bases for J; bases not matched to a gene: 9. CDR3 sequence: CASSMASGRVTKNIQYF. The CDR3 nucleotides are TGTGCCAGTAGTATGGCTAGCGGGCGAGTCACCAAAAACATTCAGTACTTC.

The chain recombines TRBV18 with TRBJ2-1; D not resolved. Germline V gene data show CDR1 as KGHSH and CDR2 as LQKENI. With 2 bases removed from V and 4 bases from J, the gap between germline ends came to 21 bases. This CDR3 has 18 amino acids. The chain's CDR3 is CASSPKGLTEIIYNEQFF. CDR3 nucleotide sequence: TGTGCCAGCTCACCAAAGGGCCTCACAGAGATTATATACAATGAGCAGTTCTTC.

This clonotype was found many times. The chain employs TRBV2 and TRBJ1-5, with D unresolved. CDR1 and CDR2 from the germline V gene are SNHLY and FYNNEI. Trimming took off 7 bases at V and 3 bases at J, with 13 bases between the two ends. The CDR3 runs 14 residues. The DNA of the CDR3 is TGTGCCAGCACCCTAGACCGAAACAATCAGCCCCAGCATTTT. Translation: CASTLDRNNQPQHF. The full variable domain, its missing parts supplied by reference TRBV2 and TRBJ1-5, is EPEVTQTPSHQVTQMGQEVILRCVPISNHLYFYWYRQILGQKVEFLVSFYNNEISEKSEIFDDQFSVERPDGSNFTLKIRSTKLEDSAMYFCASTLDRNNQPQHFGDGTRLSIL.

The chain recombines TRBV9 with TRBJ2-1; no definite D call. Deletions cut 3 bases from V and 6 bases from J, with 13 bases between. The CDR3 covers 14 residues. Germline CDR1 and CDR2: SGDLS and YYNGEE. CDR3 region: CASSASGPRNEQFF. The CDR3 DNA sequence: TGTGCCAGCAGCGCCTCCGGGCCCCGCAATGAGCAGTTCTTC.

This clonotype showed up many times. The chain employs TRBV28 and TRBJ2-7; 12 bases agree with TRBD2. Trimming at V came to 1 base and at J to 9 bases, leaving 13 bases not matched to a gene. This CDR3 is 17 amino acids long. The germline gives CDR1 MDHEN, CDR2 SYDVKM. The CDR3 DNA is TGTGCCAGCAGTTTATTCACTACAGCTAGCGGGAGGGCCGCGCAGTACTTC. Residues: CASSLFTTASGRAAQYF. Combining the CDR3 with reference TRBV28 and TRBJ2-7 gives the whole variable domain DVKVTQSSRYLVKRTGEKVFLECVQDMDHENMFWYRQDPGLGLRLIYFSYDVKMKEKGDIPEGYSVSREKKERFSLILESASTNQTSMYLCASSLFTTASGRAAQYFGPGTRLTVT.

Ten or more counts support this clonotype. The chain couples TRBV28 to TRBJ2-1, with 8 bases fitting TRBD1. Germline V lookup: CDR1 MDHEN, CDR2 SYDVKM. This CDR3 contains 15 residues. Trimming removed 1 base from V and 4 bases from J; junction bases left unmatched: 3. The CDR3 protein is CASSLSTGGYNEQFF. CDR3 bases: TGTGCCAGCAGTTTATCTACAGGGGGTTACAATGAGCAGTTCTTC.

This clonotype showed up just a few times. This CDR3 reads CASTNKGPMETQYF. The DNA of the CDR3 is TGCGCCAGCACTAACAAAGGGCCTATGGAGACCCAGTACTTC. The chain has TRBV5-1 and TRBJ2-5; D remains unclear. The CDR3 is 14 residues long. Per the germline V gene, CDR1 is SGHRS and CDR2 is YFSETQ. Trimming removed 6 bases at V and 5 bases at J, with 17 bases between. The entire variable domain, with the rest obtained from reference TRBV5-1 and TRBJ2-5, is as follows: KAGVTQTPRYLIKTRGQQVTLSCSPISGHRSVSWYQQTPGQGLQFLFEYFSETQRNKGNFPGRFSGRQFSNSRSEMNVSTLELGDSALYLCASTNKGPMETQYFGPGTRLLVL.

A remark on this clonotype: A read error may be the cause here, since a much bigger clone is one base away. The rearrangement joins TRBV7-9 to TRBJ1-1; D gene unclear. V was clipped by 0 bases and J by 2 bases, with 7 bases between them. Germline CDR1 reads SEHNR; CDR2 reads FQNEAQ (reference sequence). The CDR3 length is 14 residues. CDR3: CASSLAACNTEAFF. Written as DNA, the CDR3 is TGTGCCAGCAGCTTAGCAGCCTGCAACACTGAAGCTTTCTTT. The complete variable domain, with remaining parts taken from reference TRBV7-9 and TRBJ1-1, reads DTGVSQNPRHKITKRGQNVTFRCDPISEHNRLYWYRQTLGQGPEFLTYFQNEAQLEKSRLLSDRFSAERPKGSFSTLEIQRTEQGDSAMYLCASSLAACNTEAFFGQGTRLTVV.